Following are 10 T cell receptor beta chains from one sample sequenced in a study of shared clonotypes between healthy human individuals. Measured with immunoSEQ multiplex PCR; TCRdb has only the in-frame clones, and not every one. The table lists some 2.1 million clones, about 94% of them singletons, with approximately 1.2% in the top ten. Positive CCR7 selection of CD45RO-negative cells yielded the naive CD8 cells, and terminally differentiated effector memory CD45RA+ cells were excluded. The sample comprised naive CD8+ T cells sorted from blood. These receptors all come from a man aged 18 to 29 in good health.

This clone appeared a few times. Different DNA sequences within this sample yield the same CDR3. The CDR3, as DNA: TGTGCCAGCAGCGCCGGGACAGGGAACACCGGGGAGCTGTTTTTT. It specifies CASSAGTGNTGELFF. The chain employs TRBV9 and TRBJ2-2, with 8 nucleotides matching TRBD1. The CDR3 spans 15 residues. V shed 3 bases, J shed 1 base, and the junction held 2 bases outside the gene matches. Germline values: CDR1 SGDLS, CDR2 YYNGEE. Looking up the rest from reference TRBV9 and TRBJ2-2 gives the full variable domain: DSGVTQTPKHLITATGQRVTLRCSPRSGDLSVYWYQQSLDQGLQFLIQYYNGEERAKGNILERFSAQQFPDLHSELNLSSLELGDSALYFCASSAGTGNTGELFFGEGSRLTVL.

The chain joins TRBV11-2 to TRBJ2-2, with TRBD2 matching over 10 bases. This CDR3 has 16 amino acids. The germline gives CDR1 SGHAT, CDR2 FQNNGV. V lost 5 bases, J lost 0 bases, and 3 bases stayed unmatched. The CDR3 here is CASSISGGANTGELFF. DNA for the CDR3: TGTGCCAGCAGCATCAGCGGGGGGGCGAACACCGGGGAGCTGTTTTTT. Filled out from reference TRBV11-2 and TRBJ2-2, the complete variable domain reads EAGVAQSPRYKIIEKRQSVAFWCNPISGHATLYWYQQILGQGPKLLIQFQNNGVVDDSQLPKDRFSAERLKGVDSTLKIQPAKLEDSAVYLCASSISGGANTGELFFGEGSRLTVL.

This clone came up once. V usage is TRBV10-3 and J usage is TRBJ2-6; no firm D call. Germline CDR1 and CDR2: ENHRY and SYGVKD. CDR3 length: 14 residues. V lost 11 bases and J 0 bases, leaving 11 bases between the germline ends. CDR3 in DNA: TGTGCCTTCCCGCTGGACTCTGGGGCCAACGTCCTGACTTTC. This codes for CAFPLDSGANVLTF.

V is TRBV10-1 and J is TRBJ2-7; D ambiguous. The CDR3 extends over 13 amino acids. The germline CDR1 and CDR2 sequences are WNHNN and SYGVQD (reference sequence). V was shortened by 4 bases and J by 3 bases, with 10 bases between the two germline ends. In nucleotides, the CDR3 is TGCGCCAGCAGTGGAGACCCGATCTACGAGCAGTACTTC. This gives the protein CASSGDPIYEQYF.

The chain recombines TRBV5-6 with TRBJ1-3; 9 bases fit TRBD1. This CDR3 is built from 15 residues. V was pared by 4 bases and J by 8 bases, with 10 bases of the junction left unmatched. Germline assignment: CDR1 SGHDT and CDR2 YYEEEE. The CDR3 protein is CASSSGQGPSDTIYF. The CDR3 coding sequence is TGTGCCAGCAGCAGTGGACAGGGGCCTTCGGACACCATATATTTT.

This chain uses TRBV7-9 with TRBJ1-2; perhaps TRBD1 as D (5 bases). Germline CDR1 SEHNR, CDR2 FQNEAQ (reference sequence). With 5 bases removed from V and 8 bases from J, the gap between germline ends came to 21 bases. There are 15 residues in the CDR3. CDR3 DNA sequence: TGTGCCAGCAGCCCGACCGGGACCTGGGGAGGAGGCTACACCTTC. Translation: CASSPTGTWGGGYTF.

This rearrangement joins TRBV10-1 to TRBJ2-3, with TRBD1 identical over 10 bases. V trimming: 3 bases; J trimming: 3 bases; junction bases outside the gene matches: 9. Per germline, CDR1 WNHNN and CDR2 SYGVQD (reference sequence). The CDR3 consists of 17 residues. CDR3 amino acids: CASSDPPGQGLTDTQYF. CDR3 nucleotide sequence: TGCGCCAGCAGTGACCCGCCGGGACAGGGGTTGACAGATACGCAGTATTTT.

Only a few counts were recorded for this clone. The sample contains more than one DNA sequence encoding this CDR3. The chain combines TRBV7-9 with TRBJ2-1; 8 nucleotides match TRBD1. After removal of 5 bases from V and 2 bases from J, the junction contained 5 bases not matched to a gene. CDR3 length equals 15 residues. In germline, CDR1 is SEHNR, CDR2 FQNEAQ (reference sequence). The CDR3 DNA follows: TGTGCCAGCAGCCCCGGACAGGGAACCTACAATGAGCAGTTCTTC. Translation gives CASSPGQGTYNEQFF.

The CDR3 sequence is CASSEANTGELFF. The DNA of the CDR3 is TGTGCCAGCAGTGAGGCGAACACCGGGGAGCTGTTTTTT. This chain joins TRBV27 and TRBJ2-2; no definite D call. Trimming pared 5 bases from V and 0 bases from J, leaving 4 bases between. The V gene's germline CDR1 is MNHEY and CDR2 SMNVEV (reference sequence). This CDR3 is 13 amino acids long.

The chain recombines TRBV6-1 with TRBJ1-1; D is undetermined. Per germline, CDR1 MNHNS and CDR2 SASEGT. The length of the CDR3 is 15 residues. Trimming took 4 bases from V and 0 from J, leaving 12 bases between them. CDR3 sequence reads: CASSARHYMNTEAFF. The CDR3 DNA sequence: TGTGCCAGCAGTGCCCGACACTACATGAACACTGAAGCTTTCTTT.